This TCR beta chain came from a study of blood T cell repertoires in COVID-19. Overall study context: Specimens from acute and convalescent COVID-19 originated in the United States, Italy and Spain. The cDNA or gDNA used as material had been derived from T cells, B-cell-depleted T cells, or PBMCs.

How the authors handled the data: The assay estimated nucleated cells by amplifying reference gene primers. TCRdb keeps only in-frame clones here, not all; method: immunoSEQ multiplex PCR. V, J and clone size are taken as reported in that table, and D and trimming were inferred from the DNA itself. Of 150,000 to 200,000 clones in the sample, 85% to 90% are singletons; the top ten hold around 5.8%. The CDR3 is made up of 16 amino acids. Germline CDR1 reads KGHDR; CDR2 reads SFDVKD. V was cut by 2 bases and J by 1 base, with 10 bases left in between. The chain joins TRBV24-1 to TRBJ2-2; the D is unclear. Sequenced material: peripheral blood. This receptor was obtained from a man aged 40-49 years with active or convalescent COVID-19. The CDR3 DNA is TGTGCCACCAGTGATTCCCTAGGCAAGAACACCGGGGAGCTGTTTTTT. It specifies CATSDSLGKNTGELFF.